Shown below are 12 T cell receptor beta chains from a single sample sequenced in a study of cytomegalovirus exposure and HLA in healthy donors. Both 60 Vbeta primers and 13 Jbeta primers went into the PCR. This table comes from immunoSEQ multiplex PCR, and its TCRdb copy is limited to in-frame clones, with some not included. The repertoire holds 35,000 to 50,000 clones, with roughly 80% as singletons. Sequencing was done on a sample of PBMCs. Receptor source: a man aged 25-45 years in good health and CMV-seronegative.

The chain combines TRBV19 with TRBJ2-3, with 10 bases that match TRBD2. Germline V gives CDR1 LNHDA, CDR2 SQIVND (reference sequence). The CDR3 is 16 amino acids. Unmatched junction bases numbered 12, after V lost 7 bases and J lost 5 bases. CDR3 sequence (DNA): TGTGCCAGTAAGAACAGGGCTAGCGGGAGTGTAGATACGCAGTATTTT. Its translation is CASKNRASGSVDTQYF.

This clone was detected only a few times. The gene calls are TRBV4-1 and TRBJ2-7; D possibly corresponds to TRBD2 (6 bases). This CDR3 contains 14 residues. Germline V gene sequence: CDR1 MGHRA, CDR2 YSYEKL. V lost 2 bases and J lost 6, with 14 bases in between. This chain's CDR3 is CASSQILAGGEQYF. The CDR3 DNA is TGCGCCAGCAGCCAAATTCTCGCCGGGGGCGAGCAGTACTTC.

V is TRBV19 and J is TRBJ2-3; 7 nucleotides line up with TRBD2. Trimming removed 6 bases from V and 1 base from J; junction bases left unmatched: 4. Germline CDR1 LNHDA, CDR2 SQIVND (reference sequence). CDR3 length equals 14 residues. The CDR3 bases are TGTGCCAGTAGCCCCCGGGGGGGCACAGATACGCAGTATTTT. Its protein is CASSPRGGTDTQYF.

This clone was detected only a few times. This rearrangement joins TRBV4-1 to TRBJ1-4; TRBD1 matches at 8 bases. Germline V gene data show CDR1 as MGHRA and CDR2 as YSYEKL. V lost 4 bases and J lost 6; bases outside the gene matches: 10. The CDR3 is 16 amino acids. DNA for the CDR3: TGCGCCAGCAGCCCAAGTACAGGGGGGGGTCATGAAAAACTGTTTTTT. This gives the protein CASSPSTGGGHEKLFF.

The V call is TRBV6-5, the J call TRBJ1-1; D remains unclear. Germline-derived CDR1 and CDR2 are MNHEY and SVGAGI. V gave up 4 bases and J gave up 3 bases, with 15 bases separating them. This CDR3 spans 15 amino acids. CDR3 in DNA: TGTGCCAGCAGTTCCCCGGGAAAACGGCACACTGAAGCTTTCTTT. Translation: CASSSPGKRHTEAFF.

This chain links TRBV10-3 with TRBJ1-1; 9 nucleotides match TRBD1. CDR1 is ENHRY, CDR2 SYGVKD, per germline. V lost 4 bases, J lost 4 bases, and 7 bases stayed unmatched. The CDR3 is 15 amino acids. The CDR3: CAISVHTGGGTEAFF. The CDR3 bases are TGTGCCATCAGTGTGCATACAGGGGGCGGCACTGAAGCTTTCTTT.

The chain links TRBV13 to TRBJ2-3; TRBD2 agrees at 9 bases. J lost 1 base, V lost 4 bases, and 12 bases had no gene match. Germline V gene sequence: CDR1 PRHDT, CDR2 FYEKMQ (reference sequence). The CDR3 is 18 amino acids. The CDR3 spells CASSSTNPGLAGTDTQYF. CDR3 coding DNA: TGTGCCAGCAGCTCAACCAATCCGGGACTAGCAGGCACAGATACGCAGTATTTT. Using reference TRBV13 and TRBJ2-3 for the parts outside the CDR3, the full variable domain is AAGVIQSPRHLIKEKRETATLKCYPIPRHDTVYWYQQGPGQDPQFLISFYEKMQSDKGSIPDRFSAQQFSDYHSELNMSSLELGDSALYFCASSSTNPGLAGTDTQYFGPGTRLTVL.

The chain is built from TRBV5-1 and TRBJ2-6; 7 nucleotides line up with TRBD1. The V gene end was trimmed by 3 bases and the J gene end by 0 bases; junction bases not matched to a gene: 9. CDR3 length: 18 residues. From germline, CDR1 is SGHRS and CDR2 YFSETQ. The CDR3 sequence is CASSSTGVPSSGANVLTF. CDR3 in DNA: TGCGCCAGCAGCTCCACAGGGGTTCCCTCCTCTGGGGCCAACGTCCTGACTTTC.

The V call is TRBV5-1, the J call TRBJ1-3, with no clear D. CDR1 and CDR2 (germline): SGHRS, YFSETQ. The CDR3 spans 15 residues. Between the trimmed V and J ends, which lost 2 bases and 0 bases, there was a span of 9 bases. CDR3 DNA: TGCGCCAGCAGCTTCGACGGAGGCTCTGGAAACACCATATATTTT. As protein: CASSFDGGSGNTIYF. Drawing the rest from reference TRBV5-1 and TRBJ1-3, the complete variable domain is KAGVTQTPRYLIKTRGQQVTLSCSPISGHRSVSWYQQTPGQGLQFLFEYFSETQRNKGNFPGRFSGRQFSNSRSEMNVSTLELGDSALYLCASSFDGGSGNTIYFGEGSWLTVV.

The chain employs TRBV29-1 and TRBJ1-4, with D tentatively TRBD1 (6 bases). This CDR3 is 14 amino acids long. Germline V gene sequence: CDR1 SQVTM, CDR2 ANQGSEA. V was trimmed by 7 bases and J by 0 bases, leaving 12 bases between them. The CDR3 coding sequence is TGCAGCGCCAGACAGGCGGCAACTAATGAAAAACTGTTTTTT. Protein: CSARQAATNEKLFF. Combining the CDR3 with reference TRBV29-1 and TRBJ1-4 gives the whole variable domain SAVISQKPSRDICQRGTSLTIQCQVDSQVTMMFWYRQQPGQSLTLIATANQGSEATYESGFVIDKFPISRPNLTFSTLTVSNMSPEDSSIYLCSARQAATNEKLFFGSGTQLSVL.

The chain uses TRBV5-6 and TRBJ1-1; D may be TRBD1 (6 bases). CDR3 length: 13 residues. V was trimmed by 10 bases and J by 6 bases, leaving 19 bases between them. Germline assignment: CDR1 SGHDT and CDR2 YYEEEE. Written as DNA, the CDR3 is TGTGCCGAAATCGAGGGGGATTTCTCTGAAGCTTTCTTT. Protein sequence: CAEIEGDFSEAFF.

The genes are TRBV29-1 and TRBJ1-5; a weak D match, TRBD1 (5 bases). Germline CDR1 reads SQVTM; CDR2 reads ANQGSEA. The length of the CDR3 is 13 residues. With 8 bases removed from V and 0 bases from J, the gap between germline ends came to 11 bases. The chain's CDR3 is CSTGGSSNQPQHF. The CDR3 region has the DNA TGCAGCACTGGGGGGTCTAGCAATCAGCCCCAGCATTTT.